Sequencing of this T cell receptor (beta chain) was carried out in a study of shared clonotypes between healthy human individuals. The study's findings and limits: A limitation of the genetic and exposure-history diversity represented arose from few donors.

With V trimmed by 5 bases and J by 3 bases, 4 bases remained unmatched. The length of the CDR3 is 15 residues. Per the germline V gene, CDR1 is WSHSY and CDR2 is SAAADI. Using immunoSEQ multiplex PCR, the repertoire was profiled, and TCRdb retains in-frame clones only, with some absent. This sample has over a million clones; about four fifths occur once, and the top ten carry roughly 0.55%. Turning to this clone: The antigen is undetermined.

The chain recombines TRBV10-2 with TRBJ2-1; 10 bases line up with TRBD2. The sequenced sample consisted of memory CD4+ T cells from PBMCs. Sample subset: CD45RA-negative fraction. The sequence derives from a man between 18 and 29 years old in good health. Some clones in this sample may be carry-over from other donors' samples. CDR3 DNA: TGCGCCAGCAGTACTAGCGGGATCTACTACAATGAGCAGTTCTTC. It encodes CASSTSGIYYNEQFF.